The 8 T cell receptor beta chains presented below share a single source sample, sequenced in a study of T cell changes during pregnancy in multiple sclerosis. TCRdb's copy holds only in-frame clones and misses some; the assay was immunoSEQ multiplex PCR. This table has almost 40,000 clones, about 90% appearing once. The source was CD4+ T cells from peripheral blood mononuclear cells, collected in the second trimester of pregnancy. The receptors derive from a female donor in good health, enrolled as a control in a pregnancy study.

This clone has more than one count but fewer than ten. The rearrangement links TRBV5-5 to TRBJ1-2; D call uncertain. CDR3 length: 15 residues. V lost 3 bases and J 8 bases, leaving 20 bases between the germline ends. The germline CDR1 and CDR2 sequences are SGHKS and YYEKEE (reference sequence). The CDR3 region is CASSSLLLAQEGYTF. DNA for the CDR3: TGTGCCAGCAGCTCCCTGCTGCTCGCCCAAGAGGGCTACACCTTC. The full variable domain, completed using reference TRBV5-5 and TRBJ1-2, is DAGVTQSPTHLIKTRGQQVTLRCSPISGHKSVSWYQQVLGQGPQFIFQYYEKEERGRGNFPDRFSARQFPNYSSELNVNALLLGDSALYLCASSSLLLAQEGYTFGSGTRLTVV.

V and J are TRBV30 and TRBJ2-2; D unresolved. V was cut by 8 bases and J by 4 bases, with 17 bases left in between. This CDR3 has 14 amino acids. The germline V gene encodes CDR1 GTSNPN and CDR2 SVGIG (reference sequence). The CDR3 sequence: CASYSRARTGELFF. Written as DNA, the CDR3 is TGTGCCAGTTACAGTAGAGCTCGCACCGGGGAGCTGTTTTTT.

V usage is TRBV30 and J usage is TRBJ1-6; 9 bases agree with TRBD1. After removal of 3 bases from V and 10 bases from J, the junction contained 4 bases not matched to a gene. The CDR3 contains 13 residues. Germline V CDR1 and CDR2: GTSNPN, SVGIG (reference sequence). The CDR3 is CAWRGQGESPLHF. The CDR3 DNA reads as TGTGCCTGGAGGGGACAGGGCGAATCACCCCTCCACTTT.

J is TRBJ1-2 and V is TRBV7-8; D gene ambiguous. The CDR3 length is 14 residues. The V end lost 7 bases, the J end lost 8 bases, and 20 bases lay between the germline ends. Germline V gene data show CDR1 as SGHVS and CDR2 as FQNEAQ. In DNA, the CDR3 is TGTGCCAGCAACCTCTTGGAGGGCCCTTCCGGCTACACCTTC. Its protein product is CASNLLEGPSGYTF.

The chain joins TRBV4-1 to TRBJ1-3, with D perhaps TRBD1 (6 bases). This CDR3 is built from 14 residues. CDR1 and CDR2 (germline): MGHRA, YSYEKL. V gave up 1 base and J gave up 9 bases, with 13 bases separating them. CDR3 bases: TGCGCCAGCAGCCAAGTGGGGGGGGCGGGCACCATATATTTT. Residues: CASSQVGGAGTIYF.

The chain links TRBV28 to TRBJ2-5; 10 bases are shared with TRBD1. J lost 4 bases, V lost 8 bases, and 13 bases had no gene match. The CDR3 is made up of 16 amino acids. The germline gives CDR1 MDHEN, CDR2 SYDVKM. CDR3 loop: CASRDLRDRGGETQYF. The CDR3 region has the DNA TGTGCCAGCCGAGACCTCCGGGACAGGGGAGGAGAGACCCAGTACTTC.

The rearrangement joins TRBV7-2 to TRBJ1-3; 12 nucleotides match TRBD1. Germline CDR1 reads SGHTA; CDR2 reads FQGNSA. CDR3 length: 19 amino acids. The V segment lost 1 base and the J segment 4 bases; nucleotides outside the gene matches: 11. The CDR3 protein is CASSLEQLGTGGFGNTIYF. DNA of the CDR3: TGTGCCAGCAGCTTAGAACAGCTTGGGACAGGGGGCTTCGGAAACACCATATATTTT.

The chain combines TRBV11-3 with TRBJ2-3; TRBD1 matches 7 bases. The V segment lost 5 bases and the J segment 5 bases; nucleotides outside the gene matches: 10. Per the germline V gene, CDR1 is SGHNT and CDR2 is YENEEA. This CDR3 is built from 15 residues. In DNA, the CDR3 is TGTGCCAGCAGCCTACGGACAGGTGGAAGAGATACGCAGTATTTT. Translating gives CASSLRTGGRDTQYF.